A selection of T cell receptor beta chains follows, all from one sample in a study of cytomegalovirus exposure and HLA in healthy donors. Method: immunoSEQ multiplex PCR; TCRdb's copy keeps in-frame clones and lacks some. The profile covers about 59,000 clones, with 80% appearing a single time and under 5% taken by the ten largest. The sequencing input was PBMCs. The receptors shown here come from a woman aged 40 to 55 in good health and CMV-seronegative. Each CDR3 is given with its conserved first and last residue. The D gene is left open where the match is weak. Clone size is stated in some rows and not others, as once, few, many or a class when expanded.

CAWSGLDTEAFF TGTGCCTGGAGTGGGCTGGACACTGAAGCTTTCTTT NA TRBJ1-1 TRBV30 12 NA
CASSVTAMGTSTDTQYF TGTGCCAGCAGCGTGACAGCAATGGGGACTAGCACAGATACGCAGTATTTT once TRBJ2-3 TRBV9 17 NA
CASSLVSPSPQYF TGTGCCAGCAGCTTAGTCAGTCCCAGTCCGCAGTACTTC NA TRBJ2-7 TRBV11-2 13 NA
CASRRKGDSQSSYNEQFF TGCGCCAGCAGGAGAAAAGGGGACTCTCAGAGCTCCTACAATGAGCAGTTCTTC NA TRBJ2-1 TRBV4-1 18 NA
CASSPGTARSYEQYF TGCGCCAGCAGCCCCGGGACAGCCCGTTCCTACGAGCAGTACTTC once TRBJ2-7 TRBV5-1 15 TRBD1
CASTVDRGSTEAFF TGTGCCAGCACCGTGGACAGGGGTAGCACTGAAGCTTTCTTT NA TRBJ1-1 TRBV2 14 TRBD1
CAWNRGGDRQPQHF TGTGCCTGGAACAGGGGGGGTGACCGTCAGCCCCAGCATTTT NA TRBJ1-5 TRBV30 14 TRBD1
CAWSNPTGANEKLFF TGTGCCTGGAGTAATCCGACAGGGGCGAATGAAAAACTGTTTTTT NA TRBJ1-4 TRBV30 15 TRBD1
CASSPTGYEQYF TGCGCCAGCAGCCCCACGGGGTACGAGCAGTACTTC few TRBJ2-7 TRBV5-1 12 NA
CASSLTRQPQHF TGTGCCAGCAGTTTAACGCGACAGCCCCAGCATTTT NA TRBJ1-5 TRBV28 12 NA
CASSPLGQGQGSGEQYF TGCGCCAGCAGCCCGCTTGGACAGGGCCAGGGGTCTGGCGAGCAGTACTTC NA TRBJ2-7 TRBV4-1 17 TRBD1
CATQLAGGLYF TGTGCCACCCAACTAGCGGGAGGCCTGTACTTC NA TRBJ2-7 TRBV6-5 11 TRBD2
CASSLGGRDTEAFF TGTGCCAGCAGCTTAGGAGGCAGGGACACTGAAGCTTTCTTT NA TRBJ1-1 TRBV7-9 14 NA
CASSLLSNEQFF TGTGCCAGCAGTTTACTGAGCAATGAGCAGTTCTTC once TRBJ2-1 TRBV28 12 NA
CASSYFSGNEQFF TGTGCCAGCAGTTACTTTTCGGGCAATGAGCAGTTCTTC NA TRBJ2-1 TRBV6-5 13 NA
CASSLFGFGNTIYF TGTGCCAGCAGCTTATTCGGGTTTGGAAACACCATATATTTT NA TRBJ1-3 TRBV7-9 14 NA
CASRRFPGQSYEQYF TGTGCCAGTAGGCGTTTCCCGGGACAATCCTACGAGCAGTACTTC few TRBJ2-7 TRBV19 15 NA
CASSLERPGQAAFMGAFF TGCGCCAGCAGCTTGGAGAGGCCGGGACAGGCCGCTTTCATGGGGGCTTTCTTT NA TRBJ1-1 TRBV5-1 18 TRBD1
CASSNSGASSYEQYF TGTGCCAGCAGTAATAGCGGGGCAAGCTCCTACGAGCAGTACTTC NA TRBJ2-7 TRBV6-5 15 TRBD2
CASRQQVINEKLFF TGTGCCAGCAGGCAACAAGTGATTAATGAAAAACTGTTTTTT NA TRBJ1-4 TRBV28 14 NA
CASTKGWGPGELFF TGTGCCAGCACCAAGGGGTGGGGGCCCGGGGAGCTGTTTTTT NA TRBJ2-2 TRBV21-1 14 NA
CASSEWSGDEQYF TGTGCCAGCAGTGAATGGTCCGGGGACGAGCAGTACTTC NA TRBJ2-7 TRBV6-1 13 NA